This T cell receptor (beta chain) was observed in a study of blood T cells in healthy people across ages. A second 7 to 11 cycle PCR used barcoded and J-beta primers. TCRdb independently ran MiXCR on the 5' RACE reads; one entry per CDR3 protein. The table shows about 1.1 million distinct CDR3 sequences, with 35% to 40% occurring only once. The CDR3 totals 15 residues. Germline V lookup: CDR1 LNHDA, CDR2 SQIVND (reference sequence). Trimming at V came to 2 bases and at J to 4 bases, leaving 6 bases not matched to a gene. This clonotype was sampled from a young man in good health. Sequencing was carried out using blood. The rearrangement uses TRBV19 and TRBJ1-1; 8 bases line up with TRBD1. The CDR3 protein is CASSISGTGLTEAFF. The CDR3 nucleotides read TGTGCCAGTAGTATATCGGGGACAGGACTCACTGAAGCTTTCTTT.